The next 18 T cell receptor beta chains were all read from a single sample in a study of OX40 agonist ivuxolimab in advanced cancers. Sequencing was performed with immunoSEQ multiplex PCR; in TCRdb, only in-frame clones are kept and a portion is missing. The sample holds 65,000 to 80,000 clones; 85% to 95% are singletons and the top ten take around 6%. This sample comprised CD4+ or CD8+ T cells sorted from blood, obtained in a trial of the OX40 agonist ivuxolimab. These receptors all come from an adult with an advanced solid tumor such as melanoma, head and neck, liver or kidney cancer.

The chain joins TRBV14 to TRBJ2-5; D gene ambiguous. Trimming stripped 2 bases from V and 2 bases from J, with 12 bases between. The CDR3 has 15 residues. The V gene's germline CDR1 is SGHDN and CDR2 FVKESK. For the CDR3, the DNA is TGTGCCAGCAGCCAAAGGTCATGGATGCAAGAGACCCAGTACTTC. It encodes CASSQRSWMQETQYF.

CDR3 residues: CASSEGSYEQYF. CDR3 DNA: TGTGCCAGCAGTGAGGGGTCCTACGAGCAGTACTTC. The chain employs TRBV11-2 and TRBJ2-7, with D perhaps given as TRBD1 or TRBD2 (5 bases each). CDR3 size: 12 residues. V lost 6 bases and J 1 base, leaving 7 bases between the germline ends. Germline CDR1 reads SGHAT; CDR2 reads FQNNGV.

This clone is medium-sized (0.01 to 0.1%) by share. Other DNA sequences from this sample encode an identical CDR3 as well. This rearrangement joins TRBV27 to TRBJ2-7, with D perhaps assigned TRBD1 or TRBD2 (5 bases each). CDR1 MNHEY and CDR2 SMNVEV come from the germline V gene (reference sequence). Trimming removed 6 bases at V and 0 bases at J, with 9 bases between. This CDR3 contains 13 residues. CDR3 residues: CASSSGPSYEQYF. CDR3 bases: TGTGCCAGCAGCTCGGGACCCTCCTACGAGCAGTACTTC.

The chain combines TRBV7-8 with TRBJ2-1; 8 nucleotides align to TRBD2. Germline V gene lookup returns CDR1 SGHVS and CDR2 FQNEAQ. The CDR3 length is 16 residues. The junction had 12 bases not matched to a gene; V was cut back by 5 bases and J by 6 bases. The CDR3 is CASSRYPGGPLNEQFF. The CDR3 coding sequence is TGTGCCAGCAGCCGATATCCGGGGGGGCCTCTCAATGAGCAGTTCTTC.

The chain couples TRBV7-8 to TRBJ2-5; no firm D call. The V and J ends lost 5 bases and 5 bases respectively, with 18 bases between them. The germline CDR1 and CDR2 sequences are SGHVS and FQNEAQ. This CDR3 is built from 15 residues. This CDR3 reads CASSIPAGLRETQYF. Written as DNA, the CDR3 is TGTGCCAGCAGCATTCCTGCCGGGTTGCGGGAGACCCAGTACTTC. The full variable domain, its missing parts supplied by reference TRBV7-8 and TRBJ2-5, is GAGVSQSPRYKVAKRGQDVALRCDPISGHVSLFWYQQALGQGPEFLTYFQNEAQLDKSGLPSDRFFAERPEGSVSTLKIQRTQQEDSAVYLCASSIPAGLRETQYFGPGTRLLVL.

The V gene is TRBV19, the J gene TRBJ2-7; D may be TRBD2 (6 bases). The ends were cut back, 4 bases at V and 0 bases at J, with 13 bases in the middle. Germline V gene data show CDR1 as LNHDA and CDR2 as SQIVND (reference sequence). The CDR3 extends over 15 amino acids. DNA for the CDR3: TGTGCCAGTAGTAAAAGGGCGGGGAGCTCCTACGAGCAGTACTTC. Translation: CASSKRAGSSYEQYF.

The chain combines TRBV27 with TRBJ2-7, with 11 positions matching TRBD2. V was pared by 8 bases and J by 3 bases, with 9 bases of the junction left unmatched. There are 15 residues in the CDR3. Germline-derived CDR1 and CDR2 are MNHEY and SMNVEV (reference sequence). CDR3 loop: CASPFPGTSGYEQYF. The CDR3 DNA is TGTGCCAGCCCCTTTCCAGGGACTAGCGGCTACGAGCAGTACTTC.

The chain links TRBV6-1 to TRBJ2-5; 11 bases agree with TRBD2. CDR1 and CDR2 (germline): MNHNS, SASEGT. The J segment lost 4 bases and the V segment lost 2 bases, leaving 3 bases of the junction unmatched. CDR3 length equals 15 residues. CDR3 sequence reads: CASSEQLAGAETQYF. CDR3 coding DNA: TGTGCCAGCAGTGAACAACTAGCGGGAGCAGAGACCCAGTACTTC.

This chain joins TRBV7-6 and TRBJ2-7; no firm D call. CDR1 and CDR2 (germline): SGHVS, FNYEAQ. Between the trimmed V and J ends, which lost 2 bases and 7 bases, there was a span of 12 bases. The CDR3 sequence is 13 residues long. The CDR3 DNA reads TGTGCCAGCAGCTTAACCACAAGGCGGGAGCAGTACTTC. This translates into CASSLTTRREQYF.

With respect to this clone: With only one base between it and a far larger clone, this is likely a read error. This chain connects TRBV5-1 to TRBJ2-7; D is perhaps TRBD1 (6 bases). The germline gives CDR1 SGHRS, CDR2 YFSETQ. The CDR3 covers 15 residues. Trimming removed 4 bases at V and 0 bases at J, with 14 bases between. CDR3 sequence: CASSLRGLGSYEQYF. CDR3 sequence (DNA): TGCGCCAGCAGCCTCAGGGGTTTAGGCTCCTACGAGCAGTACTTC.

The gene calls are TRBV29-1 and TRBJ2-7, with 7 nucleotides matching TRBD1. The V gene end was trimmed by 6 bases and the J gene end by 1 base; junction bases not matched to a gene: 6. The CDR3 covers 13 residues. CDR1 and CDR2 from the germline V gene are SQVTM and ANQGSEA. CDR3 DNA sequence: TGCAGCGTCTACACGACAGGGTCCTACGAGCAGTACTTC. Amino acid sequence: CSVYTTGSYEQYF.

The genes are TRBV6-1 and TRBJ2-3, with a tentative D call TRBD2 (6 bases). The CDR3 is made up of 18 amino acids. Germline V gene sequence: CDR1 MNHNS, CDR2 SASEGT. Trimming stripped 3 bases from V and 0 bases from J, with 19 bases between. The CDR3 is CASSEQASLSGSTDTQYF. The CDR3 nucleotides read TGTGCCAGCAGTGAGCAAGCGAGCCTCAGCGGGAGCACAGATACGCAGTATTTT.

The V and J genes are TRBV6-1 and TRBJ1-1; no clear D gene. The germline V and J ends were trimmed by 3 bases and 3 bases, with 8 bases remaining between them. The CDR3 contains 13 residues. The germline V gene encodes CDR1 MNHNS and CDR2 SASEGT. CDR3 loop: CASSEAGYTEAFF. DNA for the CDR3: TGTGCCAGCAGTGAGGCGGGCTACACTGAAGCTTTCTTT.

The J gene is TRBJ1-1, the V gene TRBV25-1, with 8 bases identical to TRBD1. This CDR3 contains 16 residues. The ends lost 4 bases at V and 4 bases at J; junction bases unmatched: 11. Germline CDR1 MGHDK, CDR2 SYGVNS. The CDR3 nucleotides are TGTGCCAGCAGTGCCCCGGACAGGGCGGGAGGCACTGAAGCTTTCTTT. It codes for CASSAPDRAGGTEAFF.

The V call is TRBV19, the J call TRBJ1-5, with a tentative D call TRBD1 (6 bases). CDR1 LNHDA and CDR2 SQIVND come from the germline V gene (reference sequence). V was clipped by 5 bases and J by 6 bases, with 17 bases between them. The CDR3 sequence is 15 residues long. CDR3 residues: CASSPTDSPAQPQHF. The CDR3 DNA is TGTGCCAGTAGTCCTACGGACAGTCCCGCTCAGCCCCAGCATTTT.

The chain employs TRBV9 and TRBJ2-1, with 10 positions matching TRBD2. Germline trimming cut 0 bases from V and 6 bases from J; bases unmatched to any gene: 3. CDR1 and CDR2 from the germline V gene are SGDLS and YYNGEE. The CDR3 length is 15 residues. Here the CDR3 DNA reads TGTGCCAGCAGCGTAGCTAGCGGGAGCGTCAATGAGCAGTTCTTC. Its translation is CASSVASGSVNEQFF.

The rearrangement joins TRBV2 to TRBJ1-2; D call uncertain. The CDR3 has 14 residues. The germline CDR1 and CDR2 sequences are SNHLY and FYNNEI. The V and J ends lost 5 bases and 8 bases respectively, with 18 bases between them. Written as DNA, the CDR3 is TGTGCCAGCAGTATGGGAGACACCCGCCCAGGCTACACCTTC. Its protein product is CASSMGDTRPGYTF.

The genes are TRBV28 and TRBJ1-4; tentatively, D is TRBD1 (5 bases). Germline V CDR1 and CDR2: MDHEN, SYDVKM. V lost 4 bases and J 8 bases, leaving 20 bases between the germline ends. The CDR3 is made up of 16 amino acids. The CDR3 region has the DNA TGTGCCAGCAGTTCTACCCGAAACACGCGGGGGGAAAAACTGTTTTTT. Its protein product is CASSSTRNTRGEKLFF. Filled out from reference TRBV28 and TRBJ1-4, the complete variable domain reads DVKVTQSSRYLVKRTGEKVFLECVQDMDHENMFWYRQDPGLGLRLIYFSYDVKMKEKGDIPEGYSVSREKKERFSLILESASTNQTSMYLCASSSTRNTRGEKLFFGSGTQLSVL.